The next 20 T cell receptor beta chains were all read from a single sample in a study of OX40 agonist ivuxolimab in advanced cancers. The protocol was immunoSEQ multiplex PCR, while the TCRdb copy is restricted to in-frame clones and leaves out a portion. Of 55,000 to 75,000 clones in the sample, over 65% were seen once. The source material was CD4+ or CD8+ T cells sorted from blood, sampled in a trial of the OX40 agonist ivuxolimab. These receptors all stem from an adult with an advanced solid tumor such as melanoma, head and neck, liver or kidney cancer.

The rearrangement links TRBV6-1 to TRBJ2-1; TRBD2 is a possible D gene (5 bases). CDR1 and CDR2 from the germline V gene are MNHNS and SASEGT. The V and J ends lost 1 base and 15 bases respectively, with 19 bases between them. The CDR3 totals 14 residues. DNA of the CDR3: TGTGCCAGCAGTGAAGACCAGCGGAGTGGAGGTCGGTTCTTC. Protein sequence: CASSEDQRSGGRFF.

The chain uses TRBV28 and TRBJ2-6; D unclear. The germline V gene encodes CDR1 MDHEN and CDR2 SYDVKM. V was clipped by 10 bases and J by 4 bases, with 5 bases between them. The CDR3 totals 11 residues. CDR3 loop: CATLGANVLTF. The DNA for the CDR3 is TGTGCCACCTTGGGGGCCAACGTCCTGACTTTC.

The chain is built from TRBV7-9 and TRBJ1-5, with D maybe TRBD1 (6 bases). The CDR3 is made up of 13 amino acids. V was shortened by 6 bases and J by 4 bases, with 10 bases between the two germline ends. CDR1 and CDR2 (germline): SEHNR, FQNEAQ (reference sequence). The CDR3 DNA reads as TGTGCCAGCAGTACTACAGGGAATCAGCCCCAGCATTTT. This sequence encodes CASSTTGNQPQHF.

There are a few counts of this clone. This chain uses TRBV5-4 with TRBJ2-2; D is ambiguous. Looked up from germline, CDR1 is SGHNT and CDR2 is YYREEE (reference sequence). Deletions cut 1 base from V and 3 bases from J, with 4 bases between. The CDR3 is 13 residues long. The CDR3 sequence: CASSLRDTGELFF. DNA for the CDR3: TGTGCCAGCAGCTTGCGGGACACCGGGGAGCTGTTTTTT.

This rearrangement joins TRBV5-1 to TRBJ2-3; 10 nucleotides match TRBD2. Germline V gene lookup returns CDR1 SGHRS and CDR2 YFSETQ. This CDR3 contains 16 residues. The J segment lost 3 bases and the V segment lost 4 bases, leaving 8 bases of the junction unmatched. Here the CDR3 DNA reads TGCGCCAGCAGCCGAGGATTACTAGCGGGGACAGATACGCAGTATTTT. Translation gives CASSRGLLAGTDTQYF.

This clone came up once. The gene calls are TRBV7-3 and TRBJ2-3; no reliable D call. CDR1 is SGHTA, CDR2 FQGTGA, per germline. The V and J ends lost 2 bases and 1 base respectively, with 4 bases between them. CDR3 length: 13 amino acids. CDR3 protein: CASSLGRTDTQYF. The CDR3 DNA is TGTGCCAGCAGCTTAGGACGCACAGATACGCAGTATTTT.

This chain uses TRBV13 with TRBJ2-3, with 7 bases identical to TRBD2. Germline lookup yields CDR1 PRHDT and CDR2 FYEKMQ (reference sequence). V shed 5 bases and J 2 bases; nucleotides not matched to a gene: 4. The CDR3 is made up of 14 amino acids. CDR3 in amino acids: CASSRRDYTDTQYF. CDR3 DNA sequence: TGTGCCAGCAGCCGCCGGGACTACACAGATACGCAGTATTTT.

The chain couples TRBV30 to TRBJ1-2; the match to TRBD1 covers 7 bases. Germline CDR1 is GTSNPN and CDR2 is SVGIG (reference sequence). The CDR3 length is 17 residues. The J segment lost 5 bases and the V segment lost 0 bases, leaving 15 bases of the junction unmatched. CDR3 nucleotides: TGTGCCTGGAGTGTACAGCGGCTGGGCAGGGGGACTTATGGCTACACCTTC. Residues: CAWSVQRLGRGTYGYTF.

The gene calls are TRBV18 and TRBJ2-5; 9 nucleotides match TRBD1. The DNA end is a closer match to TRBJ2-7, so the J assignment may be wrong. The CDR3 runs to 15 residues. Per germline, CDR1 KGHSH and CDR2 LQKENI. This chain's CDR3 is CASSPRQGDPYEQYF. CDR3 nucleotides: TGTGCCAGCTCACCGAGACAGGGGGACCCCTACGAGCAGTACTTC.

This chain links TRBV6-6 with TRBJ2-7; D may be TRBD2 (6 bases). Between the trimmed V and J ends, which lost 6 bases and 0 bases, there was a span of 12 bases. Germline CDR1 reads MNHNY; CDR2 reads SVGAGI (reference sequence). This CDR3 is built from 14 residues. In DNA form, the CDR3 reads TGTGCCAGCAGGGCGGGATTAGTCTCCTACGAGCAGTACTTC. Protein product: CASRAGLVSYEQYF.

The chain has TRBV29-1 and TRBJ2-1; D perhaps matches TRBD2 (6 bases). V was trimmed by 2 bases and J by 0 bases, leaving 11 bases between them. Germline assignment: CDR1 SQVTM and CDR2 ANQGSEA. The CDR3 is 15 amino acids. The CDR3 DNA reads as TGCAGCGTTGAACTCGACGGGAGCTCCTACAATGAGCAGTTCTTC. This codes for CSVELDGSSYNEQFF.

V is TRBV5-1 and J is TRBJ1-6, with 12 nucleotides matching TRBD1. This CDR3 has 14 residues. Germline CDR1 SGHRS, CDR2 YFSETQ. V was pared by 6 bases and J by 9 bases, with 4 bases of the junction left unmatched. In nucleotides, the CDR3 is TGCGCCAGCACCAAGGGACAGGGGGCTTCACCCCTCCACTTT. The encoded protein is CASTKGQGASPLHF.

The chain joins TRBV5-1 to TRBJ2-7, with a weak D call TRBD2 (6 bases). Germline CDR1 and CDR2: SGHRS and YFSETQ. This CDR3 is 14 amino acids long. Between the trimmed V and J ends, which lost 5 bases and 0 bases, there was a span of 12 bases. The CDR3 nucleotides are TGCGCCAGCAGACTAACTAGCAGCTCCTACGAGCAGTACTTC. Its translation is CASRLTSSSYEQYF.

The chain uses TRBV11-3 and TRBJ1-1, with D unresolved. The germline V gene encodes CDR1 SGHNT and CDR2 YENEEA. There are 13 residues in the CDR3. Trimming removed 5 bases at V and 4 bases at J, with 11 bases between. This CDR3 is CASSTQVGTEAFF. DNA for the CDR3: TGTGCCAGCAGCACCCAGGTAGGCACTGAAGCTTTCTTT.

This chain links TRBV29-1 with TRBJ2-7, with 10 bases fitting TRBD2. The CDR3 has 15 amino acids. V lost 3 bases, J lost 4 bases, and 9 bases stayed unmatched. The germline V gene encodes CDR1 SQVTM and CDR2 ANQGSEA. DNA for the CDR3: TGCAGCGTTGAGGCGACTAGCGGGCGCCTTTACGAGCAGTACTTC. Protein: CSVEATSGRLYEQYF.

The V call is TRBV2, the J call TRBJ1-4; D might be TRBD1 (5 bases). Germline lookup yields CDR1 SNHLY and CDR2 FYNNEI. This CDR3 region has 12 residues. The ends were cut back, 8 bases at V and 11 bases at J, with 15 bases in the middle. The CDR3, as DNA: TGTGCCAGCCGGGTAGGGGATCGGAAACTGTTTTTT. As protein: CASRVGDRKLFF.

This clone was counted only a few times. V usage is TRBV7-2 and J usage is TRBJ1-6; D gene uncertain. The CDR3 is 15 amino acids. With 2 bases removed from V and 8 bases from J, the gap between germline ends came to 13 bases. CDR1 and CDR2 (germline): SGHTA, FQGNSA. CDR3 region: CASSLIRPGYSPLHF. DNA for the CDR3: TGTGCCAGCAGCTTAATCCGCCCCGGTTATTCACCCCTCCACTTT. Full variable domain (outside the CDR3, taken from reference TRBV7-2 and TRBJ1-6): GAGVSQSPSNKVTEKGKDVELRCDPISGHTALYWYRQSLGQGLEFLIYFQGNSAPDKSGLPSDRFSAERTGGSVSTLTIQRTQQEDSAVYLCASSLIRPGYSPLHFGNGTRLTVT.

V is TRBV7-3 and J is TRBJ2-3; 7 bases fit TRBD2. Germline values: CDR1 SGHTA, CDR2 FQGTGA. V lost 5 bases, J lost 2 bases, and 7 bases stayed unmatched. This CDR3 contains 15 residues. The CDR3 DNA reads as TGTGCCAGCAGCCAATCAGGGACTATCACAGATACGCAGTATTTT. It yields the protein CASSQSGTITDTQYF.

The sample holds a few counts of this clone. The CDR3 spells CASSQGVMGEQYF. In DNA form, the CDR3 reads TGTGCCAGCAGCCAAGGTGTTATGGGCGAGCAGTACTTC. The chain employs TRBV14 and TRBJ2-7; no firm D call. This CDR3 region has 13 residues. Per germline, CDR1 SGHDN and CDR2 FVKESK. Trimming removed 1 base at V and 6 bases at J, with 10 bases between. The full variable domain, in which reference TRBV14 and TRBJ2-7 provide the parts outside the CDR3, is EAGVTQFPSHSVIEKGQTVTLRCDPISGHDNLYWYRRVMGKEIKFLLHFVKESKQDESGMPNNRFLAERTGGTYSTLKVQPAELEDSGVYFCASSQGVMGEQYFGPGTRLTVT.

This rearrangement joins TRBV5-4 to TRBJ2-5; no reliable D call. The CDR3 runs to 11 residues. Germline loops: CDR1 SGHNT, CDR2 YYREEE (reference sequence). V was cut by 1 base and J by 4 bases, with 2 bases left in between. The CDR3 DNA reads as TGTGCCAGCAGCTTGCGAGAGACCCAGTACTTC. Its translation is CASSLRETQYF.